The present T cell receptor beta chain was sequenced within a study of shared clonotypes between healthy human individuals. Whole-study context: Serving as donors were a couple of women and three men, whose ages spanned 18 to 49. CD4 naive cells filled three plates per donor, CD4 memory three, CD8 naive two and CD8 memory one. Whole-study findings and limits: Non-shared clonotypes had lower generation probabilities than those shared by all four donors. The naive CD4 repertoires of several donors were compared, and around 5% of clonotypes were shared.

Points on this clone: Its antigen remains unknown.

V shed 2 bases and J shed 4 bases, with 19 bases lying between them. The CDR3 loop spans 17 amino acids. CDR1 and CDR2 from the germline V gene are SGHKS and YYEKEE (reference sequence). Generated by immunoSEQ multiplex PCR, the TCRdb table keeps only in-frame clones and is missing some. The repertoire holds more than 2,000,000 clones, with around nine tenths as singletons. The sample was naive CD4+ T cells sorted from blood. Regarding subset: CD45RA+ positively selected. This TCR was recovered from a young man in good health. The chain is built from TRBV5-5 and TRBJ1-5; unclear D gene. In nucleotides, the CDR3 is TGTGCCAGCAGCTTCCCCCGGGTGCCCAGCGTGAATCAGCCCCAGCATTTT. This sequence encodes CASSFPRVPSVNQPQHF.